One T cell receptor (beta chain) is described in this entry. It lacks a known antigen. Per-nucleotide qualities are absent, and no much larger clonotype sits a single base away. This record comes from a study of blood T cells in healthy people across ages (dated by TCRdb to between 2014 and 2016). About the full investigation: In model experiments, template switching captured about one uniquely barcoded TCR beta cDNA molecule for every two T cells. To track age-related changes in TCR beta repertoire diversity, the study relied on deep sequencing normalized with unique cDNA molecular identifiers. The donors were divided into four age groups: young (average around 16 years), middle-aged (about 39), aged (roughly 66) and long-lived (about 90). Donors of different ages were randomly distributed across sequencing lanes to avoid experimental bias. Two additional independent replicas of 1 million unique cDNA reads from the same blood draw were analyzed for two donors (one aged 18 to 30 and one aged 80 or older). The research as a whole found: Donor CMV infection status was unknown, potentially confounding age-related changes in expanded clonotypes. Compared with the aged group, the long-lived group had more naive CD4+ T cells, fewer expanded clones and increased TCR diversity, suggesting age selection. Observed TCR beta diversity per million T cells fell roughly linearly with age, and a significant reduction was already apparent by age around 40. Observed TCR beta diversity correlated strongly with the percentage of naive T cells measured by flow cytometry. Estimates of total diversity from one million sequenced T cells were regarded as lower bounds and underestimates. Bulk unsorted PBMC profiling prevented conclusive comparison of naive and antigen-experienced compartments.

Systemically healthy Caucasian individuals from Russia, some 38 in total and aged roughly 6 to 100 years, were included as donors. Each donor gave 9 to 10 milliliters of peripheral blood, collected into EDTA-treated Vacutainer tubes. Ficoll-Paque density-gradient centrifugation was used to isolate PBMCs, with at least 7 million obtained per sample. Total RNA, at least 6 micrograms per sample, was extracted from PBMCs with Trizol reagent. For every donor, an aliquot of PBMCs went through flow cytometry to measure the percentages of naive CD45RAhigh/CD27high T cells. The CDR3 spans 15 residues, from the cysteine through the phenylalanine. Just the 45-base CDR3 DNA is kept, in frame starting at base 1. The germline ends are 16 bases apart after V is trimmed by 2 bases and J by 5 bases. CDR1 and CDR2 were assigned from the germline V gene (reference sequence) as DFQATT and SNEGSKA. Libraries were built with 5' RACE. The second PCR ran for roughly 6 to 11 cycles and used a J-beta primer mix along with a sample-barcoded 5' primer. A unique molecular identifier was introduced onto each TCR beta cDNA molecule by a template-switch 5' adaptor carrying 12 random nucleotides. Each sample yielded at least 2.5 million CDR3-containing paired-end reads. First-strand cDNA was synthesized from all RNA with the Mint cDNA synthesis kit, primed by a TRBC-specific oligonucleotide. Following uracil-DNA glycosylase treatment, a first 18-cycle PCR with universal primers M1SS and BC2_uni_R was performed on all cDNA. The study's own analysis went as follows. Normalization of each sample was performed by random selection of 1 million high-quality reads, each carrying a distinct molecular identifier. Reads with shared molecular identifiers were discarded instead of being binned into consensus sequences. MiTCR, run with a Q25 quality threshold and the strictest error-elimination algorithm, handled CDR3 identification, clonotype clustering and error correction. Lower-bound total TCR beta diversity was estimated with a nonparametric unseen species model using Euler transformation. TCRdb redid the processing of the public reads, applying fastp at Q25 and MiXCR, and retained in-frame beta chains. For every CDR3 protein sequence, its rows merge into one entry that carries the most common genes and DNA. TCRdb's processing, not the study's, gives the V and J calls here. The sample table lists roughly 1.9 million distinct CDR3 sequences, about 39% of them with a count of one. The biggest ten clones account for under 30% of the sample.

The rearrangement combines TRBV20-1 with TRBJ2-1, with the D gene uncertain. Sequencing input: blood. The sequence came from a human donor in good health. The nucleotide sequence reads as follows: TGCAGTGCTAGAAGACTCCCCTTAAATCACAATGAGCAGTTCTTC. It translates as CSARRLPLNHNEQFF.